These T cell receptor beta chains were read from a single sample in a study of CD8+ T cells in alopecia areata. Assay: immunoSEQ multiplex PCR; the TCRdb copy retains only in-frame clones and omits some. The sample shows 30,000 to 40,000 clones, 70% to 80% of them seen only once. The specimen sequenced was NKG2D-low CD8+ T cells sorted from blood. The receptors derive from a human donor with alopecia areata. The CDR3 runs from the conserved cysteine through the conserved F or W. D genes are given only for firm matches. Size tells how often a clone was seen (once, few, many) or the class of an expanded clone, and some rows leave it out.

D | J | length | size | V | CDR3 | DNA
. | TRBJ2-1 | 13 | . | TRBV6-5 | CASSYGTLNEQFF | TGTGCCAGCAGTTACGGGACTCTCAATGAGCAGTTCTTC
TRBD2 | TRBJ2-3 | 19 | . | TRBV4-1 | CASSQEGSGSGFGTDTQYF | TGCGCCAGCAGCCAAGAGGGGAGCGGGAGTGGATTTGGCACAGATACGCAGTATTTT
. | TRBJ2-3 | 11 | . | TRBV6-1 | CASSPLDTQYF | TGTGCCAGCAGTCCTCTAGATACGCAGTATTTT
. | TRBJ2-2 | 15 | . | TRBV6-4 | CASSDTGVSTGELFF | TGTGCCAGCAGTGACACGGGGGTCAGCACCGGGGAGCTGTTTTTT
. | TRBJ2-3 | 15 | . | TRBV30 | CAWSVGAGPTDTQYF | TGTGCCTGGAGTGTAGGGGCGGGACCCACAGATACGCAGTATTTT
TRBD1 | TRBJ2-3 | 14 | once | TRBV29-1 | CSVESVTGPDTQYF | TGCAGCGTTGAATCAGTGACAGGGCCAGATACGCAGTATTTT
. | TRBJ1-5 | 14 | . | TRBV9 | CASSVEQGGQPQHF | TGTGCCAGCAGCGTAGAACAGGGAGGACAGCCCCAGCATTTT
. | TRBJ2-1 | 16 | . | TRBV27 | CASSFLQGEGFNEQFF | TGTGCCAGCAGTTTTTTACAGGGGGAGGGTTTCAATGAGCAGTTCTTC
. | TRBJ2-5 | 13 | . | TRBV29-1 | CSVEKQGRETQYF | TGCAGCGTTGAAAAACAGGGCCGAGAGACCCAGTACTTC
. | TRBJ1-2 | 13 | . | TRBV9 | CASSDDSRNGYTF | TGTGCCAGCAGCGACGACAGTCGTAATGGCTACACCTTC
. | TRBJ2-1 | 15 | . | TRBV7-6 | CASSRSVRRHNEQFF | TGTGCCAGCAGCCGTAGCGTGAGACGGCACAATGAGCAGTTCTTC
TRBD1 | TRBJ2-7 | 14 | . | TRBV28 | CATNPDRELTMWYF | TGTGCCACTAACCCTGACAGGGAACTTACGATGTGGTACTTC
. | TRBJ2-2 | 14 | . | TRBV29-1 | CSVEDTREGWELFF | TGCAGCGTTGAAGATACCAGGGAAGGATGGGAGCTGTTTTTT
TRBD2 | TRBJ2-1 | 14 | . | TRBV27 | CASSDLAGYNEQFF | TGTGCCAGCAGTGACCTAGCGGGGTACAATGAGCAGTTCTTC
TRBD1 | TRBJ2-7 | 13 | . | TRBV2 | CASEGQGAREQYF | TGTGCCAGCGAAGGACAGGGGGCGCGGGAGCAGTACTTC
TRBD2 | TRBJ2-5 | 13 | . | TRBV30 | CAWSSGRQETQYF | TGTGCCTGGAGTAGCGGGAGGCAAGAGACCCAGTACTTC
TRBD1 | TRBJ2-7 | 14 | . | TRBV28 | CASSTGTGPSEQYF | TGTGCCAGCAGTACCGGGACAGGGCCTTCCGAGCAGTACTTC
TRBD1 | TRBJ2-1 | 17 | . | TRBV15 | CATSRFSRDREYNEQFF | TGTGCCACCAGCAGATTTTCCCGGGACAGGGAGTACAATGAGCAGTTCTTC
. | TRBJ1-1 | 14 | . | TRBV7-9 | CASSPAWANTEAFF | TGTGCCAGCAGCCCCGCCTGGGCGAACACTGAAGCTTTCTTT
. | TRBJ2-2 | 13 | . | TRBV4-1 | CASSLENTGELFF | TGCGCCAGCAGCTTAGAGAACACCGGGGAGCTGTTTTTT
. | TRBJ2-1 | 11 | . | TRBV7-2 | CASSPSIEQFF | TGTGCCAGCAGCCCTAGTATTGAGCAGTTCTTC
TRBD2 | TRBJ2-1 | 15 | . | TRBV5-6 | CAGQLAGSSYNEQFF | TGTGCCGGTCAACTAGCGGGGTCGTCCTACAATGAGCAGTTCTTC
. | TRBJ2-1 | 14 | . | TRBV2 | CASSGQGTYNEQFF | TGTGCCAGCAGTGGGCAGGGGACCTACAATGAGCAGTTCTTC
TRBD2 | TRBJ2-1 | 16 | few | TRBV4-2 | CASSQEGTSGYNEQFF | TGTGCCAGCAGCCAAGAAGGGACTAGCGGCTACAATGAGCAGTTCTTC
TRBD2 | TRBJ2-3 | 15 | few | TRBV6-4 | CASSVISGGTDTQYF | TGTGCCAGCAGTGTTATTAGCGGGGGCACAGATACGCAGTATTTT
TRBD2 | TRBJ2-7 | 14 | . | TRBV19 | CASSLFGLAVEQYF | TGTGCCAGTAGTTTATTCGGGCTAGCGGTCGAGCAGTACTTC
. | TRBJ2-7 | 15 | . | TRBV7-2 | CASSPIGGQGDEQYF | TGTGCCAGCAGCCCGATAGGTGGGCAGGGCGACGAGCAGTACTTC
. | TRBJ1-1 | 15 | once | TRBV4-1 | CASSQVTGGYTEAFF | TGCGCCAGCAGCCAAGTAACGGGGGGCTACACTGAAGCTTTCTTT
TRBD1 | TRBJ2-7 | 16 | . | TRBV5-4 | CASSLTRTGDSYEQYF | TGTGCCAGCAGCTTAACTCGGACAGGGGACTCCTACGAGCAGTACTTC
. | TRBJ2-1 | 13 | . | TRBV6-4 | CASSDSSMNEQFF | TGTGCCAGCAGTGACTCGTCTATGAATGAGCAGTTCTTC
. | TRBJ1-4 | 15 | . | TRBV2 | CASSELDSENEKLFF | TGTGCCAGCAGTGAACTTGACAGCGAGAATGAAAAACTGTTTTTT
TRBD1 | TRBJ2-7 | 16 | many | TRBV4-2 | CASSQDLGQASYEQYF | TGTGCCAGCAGCCAAGATCTGGGACAGGCCTCCTACGAGCAGTACTTC
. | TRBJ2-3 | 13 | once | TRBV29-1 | CSVTGGATDTQYF | TGCAGCGTTACTGGCGGGGCCACAGATACGCAGTATTTT
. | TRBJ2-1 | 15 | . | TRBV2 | CASSPNGDSNNEQFF | TGTGCCAGCAGCCCCAATGGGGATTCTAACAATGAGCAGTTCTTC
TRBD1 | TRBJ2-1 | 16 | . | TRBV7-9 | CASSPRQGNVHNEQFF | TGTGCCAGCAGCCCAAGACAGGGAAACGTCCACAATGAGCAGTTCTTC
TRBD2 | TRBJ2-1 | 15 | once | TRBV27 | CASATLAGDSYEQFF | TGTGCCAGCGCGACCTTAGCGGGAGATAGCTATGAGCAGTTCTTC
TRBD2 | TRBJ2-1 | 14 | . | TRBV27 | CASSLIGRDNEQFF | TGTGCCAGCAGTTTAATCGGGAGGGACAATGAGCAGTTCTTC
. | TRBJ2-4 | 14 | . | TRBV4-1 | CASSQDPRENIQYF | TGCGCCAGCAGCCAAGATCCCAGGGAAAACATTCAGTACTTC
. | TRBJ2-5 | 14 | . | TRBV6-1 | CASSEWAGQETQYF | TGTGCCAGCAGTGAATGGGCCGGGCAAGAGACCCAGTACTTC
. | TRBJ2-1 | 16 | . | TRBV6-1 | CASSEIEGEGGNEQFF | TGTGCCAGCAGTGAGATTGAGGGGGAGGGGGGAAATGAGCAGTTCTTC
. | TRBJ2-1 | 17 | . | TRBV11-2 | CASSSLPRGEDYNEQFF | TGTGCCAGCAGCTCACTGCCCAGGGGGGAGGACTACAATGAGCAGTTCTTC
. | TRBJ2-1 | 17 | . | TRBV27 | CASSLLPMTSNQTEQFF | TGTGCCAGCAGTTTACTGCCCATGACTAGTAATCAAACGGAGCAGTTCTTC
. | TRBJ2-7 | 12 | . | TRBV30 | CAWSVLGYEQYF | TGTGCCTGGAGTGTTTTGGGCTACGAGCAGTACTTC
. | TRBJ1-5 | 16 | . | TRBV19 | CASSIKPLYSNQPQHF | TGTGCCAGTAGTATCAAGCCACTTTATAGCAATCAGCCCCAGCATTTT